The 20 T cell receptor beta chains below were found in one sample sequenced in a study of OX40 agonist ivuxolimab in advanced cancers. Libraries were made using the immunoSEQ multiplex PCR assay. This immuneACCESS table, as held by TCRdb, lists in-frame sequences with V and J called but not all clones. Of the missing ones, under half trace to an unresolved V gene in checked studies; the others have no known cause. This sample has under 100,000 clones in its table, and approximately 80% of those were observed once. The top ten clones comprise 0.51% of the sample. This material consisted of CD4+ or CD8+ T cells sorted from blood, taken in a trial of the OX40 agonist ivuxolimab. The receptors here all came from an adult with an advanced solid tumor such as melanoma, head and neck, liver or kidney cancer.

The rearrangement joins TRBV4-2 to TRBJ2-1; D is unresolved. CDR1 is LGHNA and CDR2 is YNFKEQ in the germline V gene. CDR3 length equals 15 residues. The V end lost 0 bases, the J end lost 5 bases, and 11 bases lay between the germline ends. Written as DNA, the CDR3 is TGTGCCAGCAGCCAAGATAGGTATAGTCACAATGAGCAGTTCTTC. It yields the protein CASSQDRYSHNEQFF.

In its sample, this clone was seen once. The chain uses TRBV15 and TRBJ2-7, with TRBD1 as a possible D gene (5 bases). The CDR3 extends over 12 amino acids. V shed 4 bases and J shed 6 bases, with 10 bases lying between them. Germline assignment: CDR1 LNHNV and CDR2 YYDKDF (reference sequence). The DNA of the CDR3 is TGTGCCACCAGCACCAGACAGTCCGAGCAGTACTTC. Its protein is CATSTRQSEQYF.

The gene calls are TRBV18 and TRBJ2-7; TRBD1 matches 7 bases. There are 13 residues in the CDR3. The junction had 1 base not matched to a gene; V was cut back by 3 bases and J by 2 bases. CDR1 KGHSH and CDR2 LQKENI come from the germline V gene. The CDR3 sequence is CASSPGTAYEQYF. DNA for the CDR3: TGTGCCAGCTCACCCGGGACAGCCTACGAGCAGTACTTC.

The chain couples TRBV11-2 to TRBJ2-3, with D tentatively TRBD1 or TRBD2 (5 bases each). Trimming shortened V by 3 bases and J by 4 bases, and 8 bases separated the two germline ends. The CDR3 contains 13 residues. Germline CDR1 reads SGHAT; CDR2 reads FQNNGV. CDR3 DNA: TGTGCCAGCAGCTTCCGGGGCGCAGATACGCAGTATTTT. Translated, it gives CASSFRGADTQYF.

CDR3: CASSSGEASGTGTQYF. The CDR3 DNA sequence: TGCGCCAGCAGTTCAGGGGAGGCTAGCGGTACTGGTACGCAGTATTTT. The chain carries TRBV5-1 and TRBJ2-3, with a weak D call TRBD2 (7 bases). The V gene's germline CDR1 is SGHRS and CDR2 YFSETQ. The CDR3 has 16 residues. Trimming cost V 5 bases and J 8 bases, with 24 bases left between them.

The J gene is TRBJ1-4, the V gene TRBV5-6; D is undetermined. Between the trimmed V and J ends, which lost 4 bases and 4 bases, there was a span of 20 bases. CDR1 is SGHDT and CDR2 is YYEEEE in the germline V gene. The CDR3 runs 17 residues. CDR3 region: CASSKDGRASGNEKLFF. Written as DNA, the CDR3 is TGTGCCAGCAGCAAGGACGGAAGGGCAAGTGGTAATGAAAAACTGTTTTTT.

J is TRBJ2-5 and V is TRBV7-6, with D unresolved. V lost 2 bases and J 4 bases, leaving 11 bases between the germline ends. CDR3 size: 14 residues. Per the germline V gene, CDR1 is SGHVS and CDR2 is FNYEAQ. The CDR3 region has the DNA TGTGCCAGCAGCTTATCCGTTACCACAGAGACCCAGTACTTC. Translation: CASSLSVTTETQYF.

The gene calls are TRBV27 and TRBJ1-3, with D tentatively TRBD1 (6 bases). This CDR3 comprises 17 residues. The V end was cut by 8 bases, the J end by 2 bases, with 22 bases between. Germline V gene lookup returns CDR1 MNHEY and CDR2 SMNVEV (reference sequence). The chain's CDR3 is CASSPRKQGGPGNTIYF. The CDR3 DNA follows: TGTGCCAGCTCCCCACGGAAACAGGGAGGGCCTGGAAACACCATATATTTT.

The chain employs TRBV5-1 and TRBJ2-1, with 8 bases matching TRBD1. The CDR3 sequence is 15 residues long. Germline V gene sequence: CDR1 SGHRS, CDR2 YFSETQ. V was clipped by 4 bases and J by 3 bases; unmatched bases: 6. The CDR3 region is CASSGDRGGYNEQFF. DNA of the CDR3: TGCGCCAGCAGCGGAGACAGGGGCGGCTACAATGAGCAGTTCTTC.

V gene TRBV9 combines with J gene TRBJ1-2, with D perhaps matching TRBD1 (6 bases). The germline V gene has CDR1 SGDLS and CDR2 YYNGEE. V was shortened by 4 bases and J by 3 bases, with 16 bases between the two germline ends. The CDR3 totals 15 residues. CDR3 sequence reads: CASSTNLGADYGYTF. In nucleotides, the CDR3 is TGTGCCAGCAGCACTAATTTGGGGGCTGACTATGGCTACACCTTC.

This rearrangement joins TRBV11-2 to TRBJ2-2; 7 bases are shared with TRBD2. V was pared by 1 base and J by 5 bases, with 1 base of the junction left unmatched. There are 14 residues in the CDR3. The V gene's germline CDR1 is SGHAT and CDR2 FQNNGV. The CDR3 DNA reads as TGTGCCAGCAGCTTAGCGGGAGGAACCGGGGAGCTGTTTTTT. This gives the protein CASSLAGGTGELFF.

The V call is TRBV15, the J call TRBJ2-3; D might be TRBD2 (6 bases). Germline assignment: CDR1 LNHNV and CDR2 YYDKDF (reference sequence). Trimming removed 1 base at V and 8 bases at J, with 7 bases between. CDR3 length equals 12 residues. The CDR3 spells CATSRAGGTQYF. The CDR3 nucleotides read TGTGCCACCAGCAGAGCCGGGGGTACGCAGTATTTT.

The rearrangement joins TRBV19 to TRBJ1-2, with 8 bases that match TRBD1. Trimming at V came to 7 bases and at J to 5 bases, leaving 6 bases not matched to a gene. CDR3 length: 13 amino acids. Looked up from germline, CDR1 is LNHDA and CDR2 is SQIVND (reference sequence). This CDR3 is CASMTGVGYGYTF. The CDR3 DNA follows: TGTGCCAGTATGACAGGGGTCGGTTATGGCTACACCTTC.

CDR3 amino acids: CAGRGNSGNTIYF. CDR3 nucleotides: TGTGCCGGCCGAGGCAACTCTGGAAACACCATATATTTT. The V gene is TRBV7-9, the J gene TRBJ1-3; no clear D. This CDR3 contains 13 residues. The germline V gene encodes CDR1 SEHNR and CDR2 FQNEAQ (reference sequence). The germline V and J ends were trimmed by 11 bases and 0 bases, with 11 bases remaining between them.

The chain links TRBV6-1 to TRBJ1-2; no clear D gene. This CDR3 is built from 12 residues. Trimming left V 6 bases short and J 7 bases short, with 12 bases between. The V gene's germline CDR1 is MNHNS and CDR2 SASEGT. Here the CDR3 reads CASRPDPSGYTF. The DNA for the CDR3 is TGTGCCAGCAGGCCCGATCCTTCTGGCTACACCTTC.

This chain links TRBV28 with TRBJ2-6; 9 bases map to TRBD1. The CDR3 sequence is 17 residues long. V shed 6 bases, J shed 4 bases, and the junction held 10 bases outside the gene matches. The V gene's germline CDR1 is MDHEN and CDR2 SYDVKM. Written as DNA, the CDR3 is TGTGCCAGCAGCCGCCCTGGACAGGGGCAAGGGGCCAACGTCCTGACTTTC. Translating gives CASSRPGQGQGANVLTF.

The V gene is TRBV7-2, the J gene TRBJ1-2, with D possibly being TRBD1 (6 bases). CDR1 is SGHTA and CDR2 is FQGNSA in the germline V gene. V gave up 11 bases and J gave up 0 bases, with 13 bases separating them. The CDR3 length is 13 residues. CDR3 protein: CAVGTYANYGYTF. The DNA for the CDR3 is TGTGCCGTAGGGACATACGCTAACTATGGCTACACCTTC. Together with reference TRBV7-2 and TRBJ1-2, the CDR3 gives the full variable domain: GAGVSQSPSNKVTEKGKDVELRCDPISGHTALYWYRQSLGQGLEFLIYFQGNSAPDKSGLPSDRFSAERTGGSVSTLTIQRTQQEDSAVYLCAVGTYANYGYTFGSGTRLTVV.

The V gene is TRBV30, the J gene TRBJ2-7; the D is unclear. The CDR3 contains 13 residues. Germline V gene lookup returns CDR1 GTSNPN and CDR2 SVGIG (reference sequence). The ends were cut back, 3 bases at V and 5 bases at J, with 14 bases in the middle. The CDR3 loop is CAWSAKGLNEQYF. CDR3 sequence (DNA): TGTGCCTGGAGCGCTAAGGGTTTAAACGAGCAGTACTTC.

This sequence joins TRBV27 and TRBJ1-2; TRBD1 is a possible D gene (6 bases). Trimming stripped 4 bases from V and 7 bases from J, with 28 bases between. CDR1 and CDR2 from the germline V gene are MNHEY and SMNVEV (reference sequence). This CDR3 is 18 amino acids long. The CDR3 is CASSSPGRRGAGKRGYTF. CDR3 nucleotide sequence: TGTGCCAGCAGTTCGCCTGGGAGAAGGGGGGCCGGAAAACGTGGCTACACCTTC.

This chain links TRBV27 with TRBJ2-7, with a tentative D call TRBD1 (6 bases). Germline V lookup: CDR1 MNHEY, CDR2 SMNVEV (reference sequence). This CDR3 spans 13 amino acids. Trimming removed 5 bases from V and 5 bases from J, with 13 bases in between. CDR3 sequence reads: CASSKQGWDEQYF. CDR3 sequence (DNA): TGTGCCAGCAGTAAACAGGGTTGGGACGAGCAGTACTTC.